Listed here is a single T cell receptor (beta chain). Which antigen it targets is not known. Spanning cysteine to phenylalanine, the CDR3 consists of 13 amino acids. No DNA has been recorded. For CDR1 and CDR2, the germline V gene (reference sequence) lists SGHKS and YYEKEE. The reads were generated on a NextSeq 550. The Human TCR Profiling Kit (MiLaboratory) was used to make UMI-labeled 5' RACE TRB cDNA libraries. The full amount of extracted RNA was used for cDNA synthesis, and the full amount of resulting cDNA was used for PCR amplification. Libraries were prepared in parallel with an identical number of PCR cycles. From the authors' description of their analysis: About 48,000 +/- 9,800 unique UMI-labeled TRB cDNA molecules per library were extracted with MIGEC and MiXCR, with at least two reads per UMI required. An average of roughly 40,000 +/- 10,000 functional in-frame TRB CDR3 nucleotide clonotypes without stop codons was found per library. After downsampling to 5000 UMI-labeled TRB molecules per sample, diversity metrics such as normalized Shannon-Wiener and Chao1 were calculated in VDJtools. For the central five CDR3 residues, VDJtools calculated physicochemical properties weighted by clonotype size, namely interaction energy, strength, volume and Kidera factor 4. TCRdb reprocessed the reads into one record per CDR3 protein sequence, lacking DNA. The V and J calls were determined by TCRdb, not by the authors. The table for this sample shows about 130,000 distinct CDR3 sequences. The ten most abundant clones make up roughly 0.31% of the sample.

For each CD8+ T cell subset, flow sorting was done in triplicate, and about 300,000 cells per subset went directly into RLT lysis buffer. To exclude memory contaminants, naive CD8+ T cells were stringently defined as CD45RO-CCR7+CD27+CD95-. Peripheral blood mononuclear cells were isolated from buffy coats using standard density gradient centrifugation. A FACSAria III was used to flow-sort naive CD8+ T cells into CXCR3-negative and CXCR3-positive populations. Total RNA was extracted from sorted cells using an RNeasy Mini Kit. This sample was taken from a study of CXCR3-negative and CXCR3-positive naive CD8 T cells (dated by TCRdb to about 2019). Notes on the research overall: In total, about 135 million TRB reads were obtained, or roughly 1.5 +/- 0.3 million reads per library. The TRBV-TRBJ cluster analysis covered naive subsets from 5 donors and memory cells from 3 donors. Data from 11 donors, pooled across two independent experiments, went into the diversity and physicochemical repertoire analyses.

The investigation overall reported the following: Repertoire diversity was comparably high in both naive subsets but much lower in memory CD8+ T cells. Because surface CD5, which is linked to self-reactivity in mice, was comparable between the naive subsets, TCR interaction strength was also inferred from the physicochemical properties of TRB CDR3s. Because CXCR3 expression was partially decreased after cryopreservation, freshly isolated PBMCs were used for most assays. Naive CXCR3-negative and CXCR3-positive cells from the same donor showed similar TRBV-TRBJ usage, whereas memory cells showed distinct patterns. TRB CDR3s from CXCR3-positive naive cells showed higher hydrophobicity (lower Kidera factor 4), lower energy, and higher strength and volume indices than CXCR3-negative naive cells.

Sequenced material: naive CXCR3- CD8+ T cells from blood. The cell subset or site label, as the study defines it: CD45RO-CCR7+CD27+CD95- naive CD8+ T cells lacking CXCR3 (TNR3-). The rearrangement joined TRBV5-5 to TRBJ2-1; absent DNA, TCRdb's TRBD2 call cannot be checked. The sequence came from a human donor in good health. Some clones in this sample may be carry-over from other donors' samples. CDR3 sequence: CASTQAGLNEQFF.